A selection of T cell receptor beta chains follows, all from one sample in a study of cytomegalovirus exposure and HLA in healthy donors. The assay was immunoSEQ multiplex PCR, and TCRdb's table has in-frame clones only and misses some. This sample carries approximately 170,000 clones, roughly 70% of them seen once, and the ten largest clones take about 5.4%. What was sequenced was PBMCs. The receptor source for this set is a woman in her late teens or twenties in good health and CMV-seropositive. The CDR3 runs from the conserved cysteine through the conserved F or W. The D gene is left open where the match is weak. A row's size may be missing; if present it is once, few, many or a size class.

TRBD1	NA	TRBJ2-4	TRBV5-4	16	TGTGCCAGCAGCGGGACAGGGATGGAGGCCAAAAACATTCAGTACTTC	CASSGTGMEAKNIQYF
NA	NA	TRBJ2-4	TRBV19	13	TGTGCCAGTAGTATAGGTAACCTAGACATTCAGTACTTC	CASSIGNLDIQYF
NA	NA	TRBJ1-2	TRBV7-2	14	TGTGCCAGCAGTCGAATGGCAGGGGACTATGGCTACACCTTC	CASSRMAGDYGYTF
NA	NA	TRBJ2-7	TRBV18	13	TGTGCCAGCTCACCGGGTGAGCGCTACGAGCAGTACTTC	CASSPGERYEQYF
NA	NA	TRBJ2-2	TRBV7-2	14	TGTGCCAGCAGCTCAACTTGGAACACCGGGGAGCTGTTTTTT	CASSSTWNTGELFF
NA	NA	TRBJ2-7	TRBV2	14	TGTGCCAGCACTCTCGGGACACCCAGTTACGAGCAGTACTTC	CASTLGTPSYEQYF
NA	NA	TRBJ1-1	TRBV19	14	TGTGCCAGTAGTATACGAGGGGAGGGGACTGAAGCTTTCTTT	CASSIRGEGTEAFF
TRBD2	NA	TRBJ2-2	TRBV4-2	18	TGTGCCAGCAGCCAAGATGGGCCTAGCGGGGTTGGCACCGGGGAGCTGTTTTTT	CASSQDGPSGVGTGELFF
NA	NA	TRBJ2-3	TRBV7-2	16	TGTGCCAGCAGCTTAGTCCCCGGACTAAGCACAGATACGCAGTATTTT	CASSLVPGLSTDTQYF
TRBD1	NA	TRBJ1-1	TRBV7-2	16	TGTGCCAGCAGATACCGACAGGGGAGGGTCAACACTGAAGCTTTCTTT	CASRYRQGRVNTEAFF
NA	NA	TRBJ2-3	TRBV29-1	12	TGCAGCGTTGAGGGCAGGACAGATACGCAGTATTTT	CSVEGRTDTQYF
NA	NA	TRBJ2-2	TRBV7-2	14	TGTGCCAGCAGTTTAGCAAGGGGTTCCGGGGAGCTGTTTTTT	CASSLARGSGELFF
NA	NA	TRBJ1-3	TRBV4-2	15	TGTGCCAGCAGCCAAGATAGGGTAGCGGGAAACACCATATATTTT	CASSQDRVAGNTIYF
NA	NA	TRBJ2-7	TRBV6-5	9	TGTGCCTCTCTACGAGGGCAGTACTTC	CASLRGQYF
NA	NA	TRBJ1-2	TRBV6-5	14	TGTGCCAGCAGTTTTAGCCAGGGGAACTATGGCTACACCTTC	CASSFSQGNYGYTF
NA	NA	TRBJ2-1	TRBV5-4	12	TGTGCCAGCAGCTCCCGGGACAATGAGCAGTTCTTC	CASSSRDNEQFF
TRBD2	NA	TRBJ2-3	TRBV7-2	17	TGTGCCAGCAGTTCCGGAGCGAGCGGGGTGGGCACAGATACGCAGTATTTT	CASSSGASGVGTDTQYF
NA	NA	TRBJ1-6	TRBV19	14	TGTGCCAGTAGCCTACAGACGAATAATTCACCCCTCCACTTT	CASSLQTNNSPLHF
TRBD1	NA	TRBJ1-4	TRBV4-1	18	TGCGCCAGCAGCCAAGAGGTCAGGGGGACAGGGATTGGTGAAAAACTGTTTTTT	CASSQEVRGTGIGEKLFF
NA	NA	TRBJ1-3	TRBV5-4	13	TGTGCCAGCAGCTTGGCGGTAGGAAACACCATATATTTT	CASSLAVGNTIYF
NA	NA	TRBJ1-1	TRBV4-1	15	TGCGCCAGCAGCCACTTACAGGGAATGAACACTGAAGCTTTCTTT	CASSHLQGMNTEAFF
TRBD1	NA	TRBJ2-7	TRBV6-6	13	TGTGCCAGCAGCCAGGGGGCGGTTTACGAGCAGTACTTC	CASSQGAVYEQYF
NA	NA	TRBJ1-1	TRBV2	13	TGTGCCAGCGCGGACAGCTATGACACTGAAGCTTTCTTT	CASADSYDTEAFF
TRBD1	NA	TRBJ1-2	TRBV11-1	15	TGTGCCAGCAGTCGAGTGGGGACAGAAGCGGATGGCTACACCTTC	CASSRVGTEADGYTF
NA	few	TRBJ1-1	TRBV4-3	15	TGCGCCAGCAGCCAAGCCCGGGGTCGGGACACTGAAGCTTTCTTT	CASSQARGRDTEAFF
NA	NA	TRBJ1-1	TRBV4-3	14	TGCGCCAGCAGCCAAGACAGTGAGAACACTGAAGCTTTCTTT	CASSQDSENTEAFF
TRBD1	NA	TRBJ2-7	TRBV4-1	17	TGCGCCAGCAGCCAATACCTTCCGGGACAGGGAGCCTACGAGCAGTACTTC	CASSQYLPGQGAYEQYF
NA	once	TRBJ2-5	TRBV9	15	TGTGCCAGCAGCCCACAAGCGAGGCTCCAAGAGACCCAGTACTTC	CASSPQARLQETQYF
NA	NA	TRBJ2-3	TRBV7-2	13	TGTGCCAGCAGCTTTGGTGCAGAAGATACGCAGTATTTT	CASSFGAEDTQYF
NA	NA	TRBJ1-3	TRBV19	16	TGTGCCAGTAGTACTACCTTGGGAGGGCCTGGAAACACCATGTATTTT	CASSTTLGGPGNTMYF
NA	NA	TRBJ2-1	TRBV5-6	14	TGTGCCAGCAGCTTGGGGCTGAACTACAATGAGCAGTTCTTC	CASSLGLNYNEQFF
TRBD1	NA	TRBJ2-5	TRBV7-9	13	TGTGCCAGCAGAAGACAGGGCTCAGAGACCCAGTACTTC	CASRRQGSETQYF
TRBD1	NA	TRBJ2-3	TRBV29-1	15	TGCAGCGTTGAGCCGGGGACAGGGGGTACAGATACGCAGTATTTT	CSVEPGTGGTDTQYF
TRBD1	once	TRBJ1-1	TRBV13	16	TGTGCCAGCAGCTTCTCCGGGACAGGGAGAAAAACTGAAGCTTTCTTT	CASSFSGTGRKTEAFF
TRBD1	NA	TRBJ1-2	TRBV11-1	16	TGTGCCAGCAGCCCGCCCGGGACAGGAGGAAACTATGGCTACACCTTC	CASSPPGTGGNYGYTF
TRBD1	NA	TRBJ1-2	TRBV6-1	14	TGTGCCAGCAGACGACAGGGAAACGACTATGGCTACACCTTC	CASRRQGNDYGYTF
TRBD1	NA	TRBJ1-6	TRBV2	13	TGTGCCAGCAGTGACTGGACAGGTTCACCCCTCCACTTT	CASSDWTGSPLHF
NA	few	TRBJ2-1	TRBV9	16	TGTGCCAGCAGCTCCCTTGGCGGGACGGTTTTTCATGAGCAGTTCTTC	CASSSLGGTVFHEQFF
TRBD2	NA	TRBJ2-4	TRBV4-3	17	TGCGCCAGCAGCCAAGGACTAGCGGACCTAGCCAAAAACATTCAGTACTTC	CASSQGLADLAKNIQYF
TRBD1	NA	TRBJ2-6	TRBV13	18	TGTGCCAGCAGCTGGCCCCGGGACAGGTCTCGTGGGGCCAACGTCCTGACTTTC	CASSWPRDRSRGANVLTF
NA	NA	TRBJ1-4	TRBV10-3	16	TGTGCCATCAGTGAGTCGTACCCGGGGGTTGGTGAAAAACTGTTTTTT	CAISESYPGVGEKLFF